The subject of this entry is one T cell receptor (beta chain). What it recognizes is unknown. Averaging roughly 120 mL, one heparinised blood draw was given by each donor. Trimming removed 5 bases from V and 3 bases from J, with 14 bases in between. CDR1 and CDR2 (germline): SEHNR, FQNEAQ (reference sequence). The CDR3 length is 14 residues. Reverse transcription of all isolated RNA meant that expressed TCRB transcripts were sequenced. Profiled with immunoSEQ multiplex PCR; TCRdb holds only in-frame clones, not every one. This table has around 40,000 clones, about 51% appearing once. These data belong to a study of beta chain features in type 1 diabetes. Study overall: Sorted cells, around 100 million in number, were examined across all samples.

Study-wide findings and caveats: A potential influence of HLA type upon TCRB rearrangement remained unresolved herein.

Specimen: Tregs from blood. The clonotype originates from a woman under 30 in good health. The chain is built from TRBV7-9 and TRBJ2-7, with a weak D call TRBD1 (8 bases). The CDR3 bases are TGTGCCAGCAGCCCCTACAGGGGGGGCTACGAGCAGTACTTC. Translated: CASSPYRGGYEQYF.